These T cell receptor beta chains were read from a single sample in a study of blood T cell repertoires in COVID-19. Profiling relied on immunoSEQ multiplex PCR, and the TCRdb table lists in-frame clones only, not all of them. The table has 300,000 to 350,000 clones, roughly 88% seen once. Sequencing input: peripheral blood. The source is a woman in her twenties or thirties with COVID-19, enrolled during active disease. The CDR3 runs from the conserved cysteine through the conserved F or W. A D gene is named only where the DNA matches it firmly.

d_call | j_call | v_call | cdr3_nt | cdr3_aa
NA | TRBJ2-1 | TRBV28 | TGTGCCAGCAGTCTGGGGACAAGGAATTACAATGAGCAGTTCTTC | CASSLGTRNYNEQFF
TRBD1 | TRBJ1-6 | TRBV10-3 | TGTGCCATCAGGGGGACAGTGGGCTGGGATTCACCCCTCCACTTT | CAIRGTVGWDSPLHF
TRBD2 | TRBJ2-5 | TRBV3-1/TRBV3-2 | TGTGCCAGCAGCCAAGCACTAGCGGCCCAAGAGACCCAGTACTTC | CASSQALAAQETQYF
NA | TRBJ2-5 | TRBV24-1 | TGTGCCACCAGTGACCCGGGGACAATCCAAGAGACCCAGTACTTC | CATSDPGTIQETQYF
NA | TRBJ2-7 | TRBV11-2 | TGTGCCAGCAGCTCGGCGATCAGGGGCCACTACGAGCAGTACTTC | CASSSAIRGHYEQYF
TRBD2 | TRBJ2-2 | TRBV5-8 | TGTGCCAGCAGCTGGGGCGTAGCGGGAGCTGACACCGGGGAGCTGTTTTTT | CASSWGVAGADTGELFF
NA | TRBJ2-7 | TRBV5-4 | TGTGCCAGCAGCTTGATGGGAGAGGGAACCTACGAGCAGTACTTC | CASSLMGEGTYEQYF
NA | TRBJ2-2 | TRBV7-9 | TGTGCCAGCAGCCCGGACATTTGGAACACCGGGGAGCTGTTTTTT | CASSPDIWNTGELFF
NA | TRBJ1-3 | TRBV7-2 | TGTGCCAGCAGCTTGGTATCCCGGGGGTCGGGAAACACCATATATTTT | CASSLVSRGSGNTIYF
NA | TRBJ2-4 | TRBV3-1/TRBV3-2 | TGTGCCAGCAGCCAAGATCCCCTTAGCGCCTACAAAAACATTCAGTACTTC | CASSQDPLSAYKNIQYF
TRBD2 | TRBJ2-3 | TRBV29-1 | TGCAGCGTTGCCGGACTAGCTTACACAGATACGCAGTATTTT | CSVAGLAYTDTQYF
TRBD2 | TRBJ2-3 | TRBV9 | TGTGCCAGCAGCGTCCCGGGACTAGCGGATAGCACAGATACGCAGTATTTT | CASSVPGLADSTDTQYF
TRBD1 | TRBJ2-1 | TRBV29-1 | TGCAGCGCACCGGGACAGGGCAATGAGCAGTTCTTC | CSAPGQGNEQFF
TRBD2 | TRBJ2-1 | TRBV11-2 | TGTGCCAGCAGCCCTAGCGGGAGTATCCCCTACAATGAGCAGTTCTTC | CASSPSGSIPYNEQFF
TRBD1 | TRBJ1-5 | TRBV5-6 | TGTGCCAGCAGCAATACCCGGGACAGGGGGCAGCGCAATCAGCCCCAGCATTTT | CASSNTRDRGQRNQPQHF
TRBD1 | TRBJ1-1 | TRBV27 | TGTGCCAGCAGTTCCCTTGGACAGGGCAGGACTGAAGCTTTCTTT | CASSSLGQGRTEAFF